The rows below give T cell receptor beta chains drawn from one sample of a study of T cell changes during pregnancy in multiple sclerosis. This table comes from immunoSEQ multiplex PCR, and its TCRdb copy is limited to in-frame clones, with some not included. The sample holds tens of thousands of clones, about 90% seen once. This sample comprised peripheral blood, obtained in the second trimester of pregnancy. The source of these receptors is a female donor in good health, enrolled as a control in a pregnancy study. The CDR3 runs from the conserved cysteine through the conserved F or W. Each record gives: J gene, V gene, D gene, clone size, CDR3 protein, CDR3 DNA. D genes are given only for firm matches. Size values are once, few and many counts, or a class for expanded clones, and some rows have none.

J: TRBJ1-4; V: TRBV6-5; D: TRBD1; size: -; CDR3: CASSQGGPNEKLFF; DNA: TGTGCCAGCAGCCAGGGGGGACCAAATGAAAAACTGTTTTTT
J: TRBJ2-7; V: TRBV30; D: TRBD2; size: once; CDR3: CAWSLGGIYEQYF; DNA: TGTGCCTGGAGTCTGGGAGGGATCTACGAGCAGTACTTC
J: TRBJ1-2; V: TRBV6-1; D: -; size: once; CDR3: CASIVSGYDYGYTF; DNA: TGTGCCAGCATAGTTTCAGGGTATGACTATGGCTACACCTTC
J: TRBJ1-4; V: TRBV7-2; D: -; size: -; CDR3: CASTRGSYNEKLFF; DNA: TGTGCCAGCACCCGCGGTAGCTACAATGAAAAACTGTTTTTT
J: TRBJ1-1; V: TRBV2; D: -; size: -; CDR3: CASSVRDSTEAFF; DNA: TGTGCCAGCAGTGTACGCGATAGCACTGAAGCTTTCTTT
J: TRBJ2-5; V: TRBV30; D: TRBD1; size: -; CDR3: CAWNPGGVETQYF; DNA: TGTGCCTGGAACCCAGGGGGCGTGGAGACCCAGTACTTC
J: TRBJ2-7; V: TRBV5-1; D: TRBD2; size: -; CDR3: CASSLEAGVSYEQYF; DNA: TGCGCCAGCAGCTTGGAGGCGGGAGTCTCCTACGAGCAGTACTTC
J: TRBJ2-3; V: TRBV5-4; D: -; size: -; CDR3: CASSPGTDTQYF; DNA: TGTGCCAGCAGCCCAGGAACAGATACGCAGTATTTT
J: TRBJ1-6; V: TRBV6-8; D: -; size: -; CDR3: CASTQELYNSPLHF; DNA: TGTGCCAGCACACAGGAGCTTTATAATTCACCCCTCCACTTT
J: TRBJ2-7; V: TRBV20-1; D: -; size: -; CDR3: CSARDAYEQYF; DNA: TGCAGTGCTAGAGATGCGTACGAGCAGTACTTC
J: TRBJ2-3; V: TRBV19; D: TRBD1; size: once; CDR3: CASSRRQGAPGTDTQYF; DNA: TGTGCCAGTAGCCGAAGACAGGGGGCGCCGGGCACAGATACGCAGTATTTT
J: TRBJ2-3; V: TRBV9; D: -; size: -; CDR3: CASSNQGATDTQYF; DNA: TGTGCCAGCAGCAATCAGGGTGCGACAGATACGCAGTATTTT
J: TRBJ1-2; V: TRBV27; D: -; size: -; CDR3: CASKSGFYGYTF; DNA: TGTGCCAGCAAATCGGGGTTCTATGGCTACACCTTC
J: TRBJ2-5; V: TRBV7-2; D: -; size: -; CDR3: CASSLELKETQYF; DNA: TGTGCCAGCAGCTTAGAGCTAAAAGAGACCCAGTACTTC
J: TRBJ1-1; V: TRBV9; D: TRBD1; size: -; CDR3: CASSATGVNTEAFF; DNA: TGTGCCAGCAGCGCTACAGGGGTAAACACTGAAGCTTTCTTT
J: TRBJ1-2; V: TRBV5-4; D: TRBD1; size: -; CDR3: CASSLTGQVKNYGYTF; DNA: TGTGCCAGCAGCTTGACGGGACAGGTTAAAAACTATGGCTACACCTTC
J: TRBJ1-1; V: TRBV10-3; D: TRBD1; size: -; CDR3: CAISEAQGLTEAFF; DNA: TGTGCCATCAGTGAGGCACAGGGGTTAACTGAAGCTTTCTTT
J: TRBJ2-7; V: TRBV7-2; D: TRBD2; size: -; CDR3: CASSLAGTSAYEQYF; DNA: TGTGCCAGCAGCCTCGCCGGGACTAGCGCTTACGAGCAGTACTTC
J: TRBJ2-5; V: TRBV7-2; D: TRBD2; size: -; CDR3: CASSLLAGVVQETQYF; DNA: TGTGCCAGCAGCTTATTGGCGGGAGTGGTCCAAGAGACCCAGTACTTC
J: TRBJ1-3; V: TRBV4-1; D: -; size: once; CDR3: CASSQDVGTVGNTIYF; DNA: TGCGCCAGCAGCCAAGATGTGGGTACAGTTGGAAACACCATATATTTT
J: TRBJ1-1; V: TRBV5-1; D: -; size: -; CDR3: CASSLGGGEVAFF; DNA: TGCGCCAGCAGCTTGGGGGGGGGCGAGGTCGCTTTCTTT
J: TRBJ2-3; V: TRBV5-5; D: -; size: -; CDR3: CASSQGTFPSTDTQYF; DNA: TGTGCCAGCAGCCAAGGGACTTTCCCTAGCACAGATACGCAGTATTTT
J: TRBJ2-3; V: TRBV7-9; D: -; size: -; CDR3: CASSLGQYTDTQYF; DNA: TGTGCCAGCAGCTTAGGACAGTACACAGATACGCAGTATTTT
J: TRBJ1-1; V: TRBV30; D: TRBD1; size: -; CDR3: CAWNARGPTEAFF; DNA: TGTGCCTGGAACGCTAGGGGGCCCACTGAAGCTTTCTTT
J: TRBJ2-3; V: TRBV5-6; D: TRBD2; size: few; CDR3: CASSGGLAGGSVTQYF; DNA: TGTGCCAGCAGCGGGGGACTAGCGGGGGGGTCGGTTACGCAGTATTTT
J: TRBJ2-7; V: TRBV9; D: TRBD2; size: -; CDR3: CASSVATSGYEQYF; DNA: TGTGCCAGCAGCGTAGCGACTAGCGGATACGAGCAGTACTTC
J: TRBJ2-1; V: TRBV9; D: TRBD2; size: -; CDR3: CASSTTSGSQGEQFF; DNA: TGTGCCAGCAGCACGACTAGCGGGAGTCAGGGTGAGCAGTTCTTC
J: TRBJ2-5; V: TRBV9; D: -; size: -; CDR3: CASSPGQRGTETQYF; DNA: TGTGCCAGCAGCCCCGGACAGAGGGGGACAGAGACCCAGTACTTC
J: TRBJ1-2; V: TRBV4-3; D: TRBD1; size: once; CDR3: CASSQGGTGTGYTF; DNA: TGCGCCAGCAGCCAGGGCGGGACAGGGACTGGCTACACCTTC
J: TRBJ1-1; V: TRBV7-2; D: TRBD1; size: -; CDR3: CASSSRGDTEAFF; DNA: TGTGCCAGCAGCTCCAGGGGGGACACTGAAGCTTTCTTT
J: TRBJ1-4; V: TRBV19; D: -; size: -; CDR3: CASSSGVINEKLFF; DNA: TGTGCCAGTAGTAGCGGGGTTATTAATGAAAAACTGTTTTTT
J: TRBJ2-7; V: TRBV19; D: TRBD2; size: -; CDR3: CASSPVSGGLYEQYF; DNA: TGTGCCAGTAGTCCCGTTAGCGGGGGGTTGTACGAGCAGTACTTC
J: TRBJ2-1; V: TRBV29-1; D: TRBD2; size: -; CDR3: CSVRIAGGPGEQFF; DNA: TGCAGCGTGCGGATCGCGGGGGGGCCGGGTGAGCAGTTCTTC
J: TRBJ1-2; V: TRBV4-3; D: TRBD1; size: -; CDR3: CASSSGTGVGSLGYTF; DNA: TGCGCCAGCAGCTCCGGGACAGGGGTAGGGTCGTTGGGCTACACCTTC
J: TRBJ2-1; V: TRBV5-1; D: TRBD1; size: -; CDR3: CASSWDSSSYNEQFF; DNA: TGCGCCAGCAGCTGGGACAGTAGCTCCTACAATGAGCAGTTCTTC
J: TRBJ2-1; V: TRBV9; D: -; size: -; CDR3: CASSVGHTYNEQFF; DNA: TGTGCCAGCAGCGTGGGCCACACCTACAATGAGCAGTTCTTC
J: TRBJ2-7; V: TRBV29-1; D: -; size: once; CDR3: CSATPAGTYEQYF; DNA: TGCAGCGCGACCCCTGCAGGTACCTACGAGCAGTACTTC
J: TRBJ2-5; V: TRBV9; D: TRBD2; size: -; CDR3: CASSVVSSGEQTQYF; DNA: TGTGCCAGCAGCGTAGTCTCTAGCGGGGAACAGACCCAGTACTTC
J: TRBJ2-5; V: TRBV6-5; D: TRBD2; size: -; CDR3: CASSSEIQREAQYF; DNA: TGTGCCAGCAGCTCCGAAATCCAGCGGGAAGCCCAGTACTTC
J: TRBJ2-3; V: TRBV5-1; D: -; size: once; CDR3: CASSLAGQGRTDTQYF; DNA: TGCGCCAGCAGCTTGGCCGGCCAGGGAAGAACAGATACGCAGTATTTT
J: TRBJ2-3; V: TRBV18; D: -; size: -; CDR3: CASSPPSQGDTQYF; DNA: TGTGCCAGCTCACCACCGTCGCAGGGGGATACGCAGTATTTT
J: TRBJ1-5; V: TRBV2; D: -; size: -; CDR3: CASSVQGKRNQPQHF; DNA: TGTGCCAGCAGCGTACAGGGAAAAAGGAATCAGCCCCAGCATTTT
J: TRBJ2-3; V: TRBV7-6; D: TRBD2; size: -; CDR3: CASSHPGLASTDTQYF; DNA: TGTGCCAGCAGCCATCCGGGACTAGCGAGCACAGATACGCAGTATTTT
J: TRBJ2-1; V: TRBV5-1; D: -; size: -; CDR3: CASSSSGYNEQFF; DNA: TGCGCCAGCAGCTCCAGCGGCTACAATGAGCAGTTCTTC
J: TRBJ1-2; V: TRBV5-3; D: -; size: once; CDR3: CARSLAGRNYGYTF; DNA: TGTGCCAGAAGCTTGGCGGGTAGAAACTATGGCTACACCTTC
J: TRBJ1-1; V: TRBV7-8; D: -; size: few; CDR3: CASNSPNTEAFF; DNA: TGTGCCAGCAACTCACCCAACACTGAAGCTTTCTTT